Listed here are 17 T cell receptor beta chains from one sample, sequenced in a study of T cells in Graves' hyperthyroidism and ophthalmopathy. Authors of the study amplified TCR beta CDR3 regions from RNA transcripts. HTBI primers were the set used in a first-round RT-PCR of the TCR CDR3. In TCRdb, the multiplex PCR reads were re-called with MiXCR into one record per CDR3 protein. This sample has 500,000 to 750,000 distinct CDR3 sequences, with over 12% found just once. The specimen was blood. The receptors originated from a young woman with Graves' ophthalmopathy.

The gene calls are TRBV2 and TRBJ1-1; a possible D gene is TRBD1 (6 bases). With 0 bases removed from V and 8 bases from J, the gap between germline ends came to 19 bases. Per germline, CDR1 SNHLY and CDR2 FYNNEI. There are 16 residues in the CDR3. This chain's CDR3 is CASSEALRQDNVEAFF. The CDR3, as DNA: TGTGCCAGCAGTGAAGCGCTGAGACAGGACAATGTAGAAGCTTTCTTT.

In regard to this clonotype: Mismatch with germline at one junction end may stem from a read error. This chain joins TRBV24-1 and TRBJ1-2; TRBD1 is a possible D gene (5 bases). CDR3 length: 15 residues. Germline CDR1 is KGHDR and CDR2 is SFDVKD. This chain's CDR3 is CATSDGTGVGYSYTF. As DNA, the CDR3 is TGTGCCACCAGTGATGGGACCGGTGTGGGCTATAGCTACACCTTC.

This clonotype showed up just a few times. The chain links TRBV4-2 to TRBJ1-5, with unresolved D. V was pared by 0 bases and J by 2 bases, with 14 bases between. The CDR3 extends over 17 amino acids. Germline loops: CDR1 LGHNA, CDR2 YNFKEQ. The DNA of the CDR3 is TGTGCCAGCAGCCAAGACCCCCCCCACTCCCGCAATCAGCCCCAGCATTTT. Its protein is CASSQDPPHSRNQPQHF.

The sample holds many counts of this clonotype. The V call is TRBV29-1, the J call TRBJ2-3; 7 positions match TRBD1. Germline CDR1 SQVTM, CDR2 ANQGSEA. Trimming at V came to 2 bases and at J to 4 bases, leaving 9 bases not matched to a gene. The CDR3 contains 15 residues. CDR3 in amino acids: CSVEPRTGLADTQYF. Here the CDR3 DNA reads TGCAGCGTTGAACCCCGGACAGGCCTGGCAGATACGCAGTATTTT.

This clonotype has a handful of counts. The CDR3 nucleotides are TGTGCCAGCGGGTCCGGACTAGTTATAGTAGATACGCAGTATTTT. This codes for CASGSGLVIVDTQYF. The chain carries TRBV7-2 and TRBJ2-3; 7 bases are a match to TRBD2. From germline, CDR1 is SGHTA and CDR2 FQGNSA. The CDR3 is made up of 15 amino acids. Unmatched junction bases numbered 13, after V lost 8 bases and J lost 5 bases.

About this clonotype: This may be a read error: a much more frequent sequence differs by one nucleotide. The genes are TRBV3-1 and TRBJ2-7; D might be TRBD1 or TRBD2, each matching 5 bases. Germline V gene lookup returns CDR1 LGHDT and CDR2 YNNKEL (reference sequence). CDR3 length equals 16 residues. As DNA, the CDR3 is TGTGCCAGCGGCCAAGATCTGACAGCTATCCTTCGGGGGCAGTACTTC. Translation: CASGQDLTAILRGQYF.

The CDR3 DNA sequence: TGTGCCAGCAGTCAGAGCGGGAGGGCGAACACCGGGGAGCTGTTTTTT. Its translation: CASSQSGRANTGELFF. V gene TRBV12-3 or TRBV12-4 combines with J gene TRBJ2-2, with 10 bases matching TRBD2. The CDR3 contains 16 residues. The ends lost 5 bases at V and 0 bases at J; junction bases unmatched: 3.

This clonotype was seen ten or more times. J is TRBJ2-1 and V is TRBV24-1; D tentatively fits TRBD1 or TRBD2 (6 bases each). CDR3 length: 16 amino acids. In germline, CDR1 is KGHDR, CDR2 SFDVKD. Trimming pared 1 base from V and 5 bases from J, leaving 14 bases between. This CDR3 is CATSDFGQGRNNEQFF. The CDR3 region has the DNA TGTGCCACCAGTGATTTCGGGCAGGGGAGGAACAATGAGCAGTTCTTC.

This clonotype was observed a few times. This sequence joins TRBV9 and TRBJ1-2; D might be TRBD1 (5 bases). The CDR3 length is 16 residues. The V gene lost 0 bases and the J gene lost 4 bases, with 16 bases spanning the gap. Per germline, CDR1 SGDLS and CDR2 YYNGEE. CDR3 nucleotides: TGTGCCAGCAGCGTAGCCTCCGGGGCACCTGGCTATGGCTACACCTTC. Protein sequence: CASSVASGAPGYGYTF.

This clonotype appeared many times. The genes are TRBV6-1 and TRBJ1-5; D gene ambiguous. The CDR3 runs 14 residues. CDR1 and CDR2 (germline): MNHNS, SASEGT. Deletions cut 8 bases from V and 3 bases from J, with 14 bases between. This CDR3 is CASPIRYYNQPQHF. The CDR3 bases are TGTGCCAGCCCCATCAGGTACTACAATCAGCCCCAGCATTTT.

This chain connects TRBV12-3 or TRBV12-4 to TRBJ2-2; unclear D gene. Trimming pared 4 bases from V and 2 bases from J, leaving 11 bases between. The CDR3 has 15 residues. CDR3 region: CASSWLAVNTGELFF. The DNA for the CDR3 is TGTGCCAGCAGTTGGCTGGCGGTTAACACCGGGGAGCTGTTTTTT.

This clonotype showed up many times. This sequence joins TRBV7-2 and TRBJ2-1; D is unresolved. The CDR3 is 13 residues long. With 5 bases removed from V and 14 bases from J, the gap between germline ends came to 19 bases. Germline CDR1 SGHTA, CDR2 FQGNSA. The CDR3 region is CASSPTRSRWEFF. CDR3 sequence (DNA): TGTGCCAGCAGCCCCACACGGTCCCGATGGGAGTTCTTC.

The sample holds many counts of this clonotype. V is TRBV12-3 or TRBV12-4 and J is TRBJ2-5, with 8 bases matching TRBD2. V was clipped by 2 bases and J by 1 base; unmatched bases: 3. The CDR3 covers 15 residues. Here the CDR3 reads CASSLLAGPQETQYF. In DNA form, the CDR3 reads TGTGCCAGCAGTTTACTAGCGGGCCCCCAAGAGACCCAGTACTTC.

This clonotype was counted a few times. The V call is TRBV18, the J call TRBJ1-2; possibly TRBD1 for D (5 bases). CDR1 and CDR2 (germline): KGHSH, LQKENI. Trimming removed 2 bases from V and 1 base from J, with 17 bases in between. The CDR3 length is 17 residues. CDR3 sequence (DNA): TGTGCCAGCTCACCAAGCGCGGGGCGTCGACTTAACTATGGCTACACCTTC. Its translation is CASSPSAGRRLNYGYTF.

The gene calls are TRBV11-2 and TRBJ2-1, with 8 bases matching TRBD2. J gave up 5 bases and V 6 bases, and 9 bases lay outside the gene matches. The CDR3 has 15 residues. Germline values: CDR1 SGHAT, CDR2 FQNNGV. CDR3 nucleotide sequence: TGTGCCAGCAGTACCGGGACTAGTCGGAACAATGAGCAGTTCTTC. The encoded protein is CASSTGTSRNNEQFF.

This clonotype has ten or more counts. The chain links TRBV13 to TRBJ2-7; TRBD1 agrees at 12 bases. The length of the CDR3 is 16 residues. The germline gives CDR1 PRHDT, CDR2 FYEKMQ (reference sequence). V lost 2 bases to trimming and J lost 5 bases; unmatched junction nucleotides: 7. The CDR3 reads CASSLRGTGGEDEQYF. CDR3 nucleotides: TGTGCCAGCAGCTTACGGGGGACAGGGGGCGAGGACGAGCAGTACTTC.

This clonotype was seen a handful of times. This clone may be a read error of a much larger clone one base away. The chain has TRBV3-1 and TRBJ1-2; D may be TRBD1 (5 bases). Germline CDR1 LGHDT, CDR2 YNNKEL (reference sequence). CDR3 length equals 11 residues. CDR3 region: CAGSQEGGYTF. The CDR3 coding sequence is TGTGCCGGCAGCCAAGAGGGGGGCTACACCTTC.